What follows describes a single T cell receptor beta chain. This entry belongs to a study of blood T cell repertoires in COVID-19. For the study at large: Samples of COVID-19 (acute and convalescent) were obtained from the United States, Italy and Spain. PBMCs, B-cell-depleted T cells, or T cells provided the cDNA or gDNA that made up the material.

Original processing notes: The authors estimated nucleated cell counts from reference gene primer amplification. Sequencing was performed with immunoSEQ multiplex PCR; in TCRdb, only in-frame clones are kept and a portion is missing. V and J calls and clone size come straight from that table; D and trimming were deduced from the DNA. The table includes 150,000 or so clones, approximately 85% detected once. Sequencing was done on a sample of peripheral blood. The sequence came from a man aged 60 to 75 who had recovered from COVID-19.

The CDR3 sequence: CASSLVGNEQFF. The CDR3 DNA reads TGTGCCAGCAGCTTAGTCGGCAATGAGCAGTTCTTC. The chain recombines TRBV7-6 with TRBJ2-1; D gene unclear. Trimming took off 1 base at V and 6 bases at J, with 4 bases between the two ends. The CDR3 spans 12 residues. Germline V lookup: CDR1 SGHVS, CDR2 FNYEAQ.